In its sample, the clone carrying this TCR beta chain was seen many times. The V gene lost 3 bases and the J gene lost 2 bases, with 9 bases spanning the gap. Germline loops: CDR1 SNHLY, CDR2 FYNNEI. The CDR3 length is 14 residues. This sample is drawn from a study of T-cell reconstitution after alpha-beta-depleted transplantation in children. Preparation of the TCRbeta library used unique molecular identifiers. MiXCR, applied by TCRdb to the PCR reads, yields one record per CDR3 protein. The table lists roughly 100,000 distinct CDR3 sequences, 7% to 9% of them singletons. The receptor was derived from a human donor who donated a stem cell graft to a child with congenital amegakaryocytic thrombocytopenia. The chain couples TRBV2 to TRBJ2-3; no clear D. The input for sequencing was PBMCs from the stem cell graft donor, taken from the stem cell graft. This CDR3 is CASSDRPITDTQYF. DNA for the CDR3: TGTGCCAGCAGTGACAGGCCGATCACAGATACGCAGTATTTT.